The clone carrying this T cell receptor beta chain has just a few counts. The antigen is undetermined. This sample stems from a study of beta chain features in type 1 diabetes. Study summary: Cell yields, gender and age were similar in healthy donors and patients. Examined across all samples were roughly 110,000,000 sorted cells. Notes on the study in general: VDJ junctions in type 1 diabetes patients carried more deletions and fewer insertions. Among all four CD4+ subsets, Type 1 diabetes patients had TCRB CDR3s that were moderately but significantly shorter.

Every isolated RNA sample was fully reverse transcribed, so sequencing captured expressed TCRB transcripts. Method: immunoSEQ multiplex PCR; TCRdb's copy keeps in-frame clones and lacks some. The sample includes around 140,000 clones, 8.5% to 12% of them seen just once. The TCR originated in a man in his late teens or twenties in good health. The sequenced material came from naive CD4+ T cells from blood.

CDR3: CASSHPTSGGSYNEQFF. CDR3 coding DNA: TGCGCCAGCAGTCACCCTACTAGCGGGGGTTCCTACAATGAGCAGTTCTTC. This chain links TRBV23-1 with TRBJ2-1, with 11 bases identical to TRBD2. TRBV23-1 is designated an ORF whose function remains uncertain. This CDR3 contains 17 residues. The V segment lost 3 bases and the J segment 1 base; nucleotides outside the gene matches: 5.